This T cell receptor (beta chain) was found in a study of Graves' ophthalmopathy and Graves' hyperthyroidism. Transcripts of RNA were the source for amplifying TCR beta CDR3 regions. HTBI primers were employed in first-round RT-PCR, then a second-round multiplex PCR followed. TCRdb redid the calling of the multiplex PCR reads with MiXCR, one entry per CDR3 protein. The table has under 800,000 distinct CDR3 sequences, around a fifth seen once. The TCR sequence derives from a woman under 30 with stable Graves' hyperthyroidism. Some clones in this sample may be carry-over from other donors' samples. The specimen sequenced was peripheral blood.

This CDR3 is CASSYSRSNTGELFF. For the CDR3, the DNA is TGTGCCAGCAGTTACTCACGTTCGAACACCGGGGAGCTGTTTTTT. The chain uses TRBV6-5 and TRBJ2-2; D unresolved. The germline V gene has CDR1 MNHEY and CDR2 SVGAGI. Trimming stripped 0 bases from V and 0 bases from J, with 5 bases between. The CDR3 is made up of 15 amino acids.